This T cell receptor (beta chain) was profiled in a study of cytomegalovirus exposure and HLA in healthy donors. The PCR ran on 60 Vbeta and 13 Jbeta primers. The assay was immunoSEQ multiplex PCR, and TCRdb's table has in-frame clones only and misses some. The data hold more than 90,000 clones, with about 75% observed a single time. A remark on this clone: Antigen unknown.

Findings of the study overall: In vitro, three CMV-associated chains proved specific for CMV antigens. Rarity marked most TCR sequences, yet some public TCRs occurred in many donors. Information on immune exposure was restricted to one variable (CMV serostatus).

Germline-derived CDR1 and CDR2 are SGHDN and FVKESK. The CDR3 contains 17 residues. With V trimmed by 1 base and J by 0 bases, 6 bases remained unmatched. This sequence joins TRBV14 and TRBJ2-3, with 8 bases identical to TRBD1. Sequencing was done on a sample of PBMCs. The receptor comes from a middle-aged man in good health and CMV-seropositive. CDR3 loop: CASSQGPGTGSTDTQYF. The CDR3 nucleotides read TGTGCCAGCAGCCAAGGACCCGGGACAGGTAGCACAGATACGCAGTATTTT.